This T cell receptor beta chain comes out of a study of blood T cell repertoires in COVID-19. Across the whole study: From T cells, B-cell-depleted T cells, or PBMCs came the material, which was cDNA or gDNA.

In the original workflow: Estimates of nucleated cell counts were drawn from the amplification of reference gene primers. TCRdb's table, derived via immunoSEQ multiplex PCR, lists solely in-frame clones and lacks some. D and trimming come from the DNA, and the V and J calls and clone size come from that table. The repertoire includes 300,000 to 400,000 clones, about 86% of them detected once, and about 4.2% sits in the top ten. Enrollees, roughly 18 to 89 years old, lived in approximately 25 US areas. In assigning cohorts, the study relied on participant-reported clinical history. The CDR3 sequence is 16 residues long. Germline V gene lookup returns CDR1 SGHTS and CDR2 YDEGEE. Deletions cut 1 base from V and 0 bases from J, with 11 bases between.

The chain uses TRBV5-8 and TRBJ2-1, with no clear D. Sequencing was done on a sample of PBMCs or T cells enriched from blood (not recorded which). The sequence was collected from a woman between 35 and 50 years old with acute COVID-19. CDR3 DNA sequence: TGTGCCAGCAGCTTGAATCAGGTTAGCTCCTACAATGAGCAGTTCTTC. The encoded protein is CASSLNQVSSYNEQFF.